The 10 T cell receptor beta chains presented below share a single source sample, sequenced in a study of Graves' ophthalmopathy and Graves' hyperthyroidism (dated by TCRdb to the late 2010s). This sample was sequenced with an Illumina HiSeq 2000. For repertoire sequencing, the TCR beta CDR3 regions were amplified from RNA transcripts. HTBI primers and the Qiagen OneStep RT-PCR kit were used in a first-round RT-PCR, which was followed by a second-round multiplex PCR, size selection and purification. The public sequencing data were trimmed at Q25 with fastp and processed into clonotypes with MiXCR by TCRdb, which kept only in-frame beta chains. Every distinct CDR3 protein forms one entry, paired with its most common genes and DNA. The sample data list fewer than 70,000 distinct CDR3 sequences, and roughly 47% of these were observed just once. Roughly 4.3% of the sample is taken by the ten largest.

What was sequenced was peripheral blood. These receptors all come from an adult woman with Graves' ophthalmopathy.

This clonotype was found many times. V and J are TRBV5-5 and TRBJ1-1; D is ambiguous. Per germline, CDR1 SGHKS and CDR2 YYEKEE (reference sequence). The CDR3 is 14 amino acids. V lost 1 base, J lost 3 bases, and 10 bases lay in between. CDR3 region: CASSLRKMDTEAFF. CDR3 DNA sequence: TGTGCCAGCAGCTTGAGAAAGATGGACACTGAAGCTTTCTTT.

The rearrangement uses TRBV7-3 and TRBJ2-5; D gene uncertain. Trimming pared 4 bases from V and 3 bases from J, leaving 6 bases between. The CDR3 length is 12 residues. Looked up from germline, CDR1 is SGHTA and CDR2 is FQGTGA. The CDR3 DNA follows: TGTGCCAGCAGCTCCGACAAAGAGACCCAGTACTTC. Translation: CASSSDKETQYF. The whole variable domain, filled in from reference TRBV7-3 and TRBJ2-5, reads GAGVSQTPSNKVTEKGKYVELRCDPISGHTALYWYRQSLGQGPEFLIYFQGTGAADDSGLPNDRFFAVRPEGSVSTLKIQRTERGDSAVYLCASSSDKETQYFGPGTRLLVL.

Note on this clonotype: A clone one base away is much larger, so this may be a read error. V is TRBV12-3 or TRBV12-4 and J is TRBJ1-4; TRBD1 might be the D (5 bases). This CDR3 region has 14 residues. V was clipped by 5 bases and J by 10 bases, with 17 bases between them. As DNA, the CDR3 is TGTGCCAGCAGTGGGGACGGAGCTGCTTCAAAACTGTTTTTT. Translating it yields CASSGDGAASKLFF.

Concerning this clonotype itself: The junction departs from the called germline gene at one end, perhaps through a read error. The chain has TRBV7-2 and TRBJ2-5, with 7 bases fitting TRBD2. The CDR3 loop spans 16 amino acids. CDR1 is SGHTA, CDR2 FQGNSA, per germline. Here the CDR3 reads CASSLGASGGQETQYF. CDR3 coding DNA: TGCGCCAGCAGCTTAGGGGCTAGCGGAGGGCAAGAGACCCAGTACTTC.

The table lists this clonotype with many counts. The chain uses TRBV9 and TRBJ2-1; TRBD2 agrees at 9 bases. Germline CDR1 reads SGDLS; CDR2 reads YYNGEE. The CDR3 is 16 amino acids. V lost 2 bases and J lost 9; bases outside the gene matches: 12. The CDR3 DNA follows: TGTGCCAGCAGCGTCGAACCCAGAGGGACTAGCTCTGAGCAGTTCTTC. Amino acids: CASSVEPRGTSSEQFF.

This clonotype was detected only a few times. The V gene is TRBV4-1, the J gene TRBJ2-1, with D possibly TRBD2 on 5 matching bases. Germline lookup yields CDR1 MGHRA and CDR2 YSYEKL. The length of the CDR3 is 17 residues. V lost 0 bases to trimming and J lost 3 bases, with 15 bases between them. CDR3 loop: CASSQDRTEVGYNEQFF. CDR3 in DNA: TGCGCCAGCAGCCAAGATCGGACGGAGGTGGGCTACAATGAGCAGTTCTTC.

Note on this clonotype: The germline gene is not matched at one end of the junction; a read error may be the cause. The chain couples TRBV7-7 to TRBJ2-3; D might be TRBD1 (6 bases). CDR3 length: 15 residues. Germline CDR1 and CDR2: SSHAT and FNYEAQ (reference sequence). CDR3 protein: CASSTHGQSTDTQYF. The CDR3 coding sequence is TGTGCTAGCAGCACCCACGGACAGAGCACAGATACGCAGTATTTT.

This clonotype has only one observation. The CDR3 does not end in the conserved phenylalanine or tryptophan, so this is likely a read error. The V call is TRBV10-3, the J call TRBJ1-1, with TRBD1 matching 7 bases. CDR1 and CDR2 from the germline V gene are ENHRY and SYGVKD. The CDR3 has 14 amino acids. Trimming cost V 7 bases and J 4 bases; bases outside gene matches: 9. CDR3 nucleotide sequence: TGTGCCATCAATGCCCGGGACAGCGGCACTGAAGCTTTCATT. Its translation: CAINARDSGTEAFI.

The chain combines TRBV7-3 with TRBJ1-5; a weak D match, TRBD1 (5 bases). Trimming removed 3 bases from V and 0 bases from J, with 27 bases in between. This CDR3 region has 21 residues. CDR1 and CDR2 (germline): SGHTA, FQGTGA. The CDR3 sequence: CASSLNPGWGRRVYSNQPQHF. The CDR3, as DNA: TGTGCCAGCAGCTTGAATCCGGGTTGGGGACGCCGGGTCTATAGCAATCAGCCCCAGCATTTT.

Regarding this clonotype: One junction end does not reproduce the germline sequence, and a read error may be involved. The V and J genes are TRBV6-4 and TRBJ2-1; D possibly corresponds to TRBD1 (7 bases). The CDR3 sequence is 15 residues long. From germline, CDR1 is MRHNA and CDR2 SNTAGT. DNA of the CDR3: TGTACCAGCAGTAACTCAGGGGGAGGCTACAATGAGCAGCTCTTC. Protein sequence: CTSSNSGGGYNEQLF.